This entry is about one T cell receptor beta chain. A single base separates this from a much larger clone, so it may be a read error. The template was RNA from unsorted bulk tissue. Distant lung tissue was collected more than 3 cm away from the tumor edge. The entry originates in a study of tumor and adjacent non-tumor tissue in lung cancer. The overall study: Histology: 11 to 13 adenocarcinoma, a couple of squamous cell carcinoma, 1 small cell lung cancer.

The library came from three nested PCR rounds adapted from ARM-PCR protocols. TCRdb re-called the multiplex PCR reads with MiXCR, one entry per CDR3 protein. The sample includes 70,000 to 90,000 distinct CDR3 sequences, 55% to 70% of them seen just once. This CDR3 is built from 12 residues. The sample consisted of distant non-tumor lung tissue. This TCR came from a woman between 45 and 60 years old with non-small cell lung cancer. J is TRBJ2-7 and V is TRBV12-3 or TRBV12-4; 7 bases agree with TRBD1. The CDR3 here is CASSVTGSERYF. CDR3 sequence (DNA): TGTGCCAGCAGTGTGACAGGGTCCGAGCGGTACTTC.